This T cell receptor (beta chain) was sequenced in a study of CD8 T cells in ankylosing spondylitis. MiXCR was run by TCRdb on the 5' RACE reads, yielding one entry per CDR3 protein. The profile shows 200,000 to 250,000 distinct CDR3 sequences, 18% of them singletons. The CDR3 runs 12 residues. V shed 5 bases, J shed 2 bases, and the junction held 2 bases outside the gene matches. The germline V gene encodes CDR1 GTSNPN and CDR2 SVGIG (reference sequence). About this clonotype itself: What it binds is not known.

General study findings and limits: Certain motif variants had earlier appeared in reactive arthritis synovial fluid and blood. Apparently characteristic of ankylosing spondylitis blood was a TCR beta motif (under ten highly homologous variants). According to the report, clones linked to the disease were significantly enriched in matched synovial fluid samples taken from ankylosing spondylitis patients.

The origin of this receptor is a male donor with ankylosing spondylitis. The chain couples TRBV30 to TRBJ1-2, with TRBD1 identical over 7 bases. The source material was blood, either unsorted or a sorted T cell fraction (not recorded which). The CDR3 protein is CAWSGGNYGYTF. Written as DNA, the CDR3 is TGTGCCTGGTCAGGGGGGAACTATGGCTACACCTTC. Full variable domain (missing parts from reference TRBV30 and TRBJ1-2): SQTIHQWPATLVQPVGSPLSLECTVEGTSNPNLYWYRQAAGRGLQLLFYSVGIGQISSEVPQNLSASRPQDRQFILSSKKLLLSDSGFYLCAWSGGNYGYTFGSGTRLTVV.